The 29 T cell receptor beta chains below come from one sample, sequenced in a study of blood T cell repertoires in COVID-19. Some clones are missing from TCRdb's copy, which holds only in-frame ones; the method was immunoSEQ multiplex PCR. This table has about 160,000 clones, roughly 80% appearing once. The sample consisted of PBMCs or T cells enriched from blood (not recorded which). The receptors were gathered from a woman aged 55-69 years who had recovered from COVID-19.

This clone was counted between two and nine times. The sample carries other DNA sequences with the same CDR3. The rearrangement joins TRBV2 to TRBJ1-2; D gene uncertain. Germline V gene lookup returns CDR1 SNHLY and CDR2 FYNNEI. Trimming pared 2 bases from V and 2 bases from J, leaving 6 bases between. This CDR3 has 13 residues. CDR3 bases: TGTGCCAGCAGTGAACGGGTCAACTATGGCTACACCTTC. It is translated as CASSERVNYGYTF.

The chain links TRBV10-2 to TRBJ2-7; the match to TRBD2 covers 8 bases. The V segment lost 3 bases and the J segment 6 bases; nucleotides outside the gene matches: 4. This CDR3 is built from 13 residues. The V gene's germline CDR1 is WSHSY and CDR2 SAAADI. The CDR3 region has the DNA TGCGCCAGCAGTGAAACTAGCGGCAGCGAGCAGTACTTC. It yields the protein CASSETSGSEQYF.

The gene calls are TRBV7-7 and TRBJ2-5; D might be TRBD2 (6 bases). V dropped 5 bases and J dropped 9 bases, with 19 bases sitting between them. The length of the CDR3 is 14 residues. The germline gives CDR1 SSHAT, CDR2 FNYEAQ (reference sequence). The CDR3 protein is CASSKSLGGDPQYF. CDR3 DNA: TGTGCCAGCAGCAAGAGTTTGGGGGGAGATCCCCAGTACTTC.

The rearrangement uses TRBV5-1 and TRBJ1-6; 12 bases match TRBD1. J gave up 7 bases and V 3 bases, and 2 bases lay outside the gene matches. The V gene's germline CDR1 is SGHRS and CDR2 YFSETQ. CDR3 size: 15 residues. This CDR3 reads CASSSGTGGNSPLHF. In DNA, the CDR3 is TGCGCCAGCAGCTCCGGGACAGGGGGCAATTCACCCCTCCACTTT.

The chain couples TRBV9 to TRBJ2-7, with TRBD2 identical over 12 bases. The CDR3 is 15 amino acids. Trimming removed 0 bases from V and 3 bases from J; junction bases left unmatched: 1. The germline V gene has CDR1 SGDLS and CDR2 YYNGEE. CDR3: CASSVGLAGDYEQYF. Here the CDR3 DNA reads TGTGCCAGCAGCGTAGGACTAGCGGGGGACTACGAGCAGTACTTC. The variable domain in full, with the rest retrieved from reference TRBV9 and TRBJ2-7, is DSGVTQTPKHLITATGQRVTLRCSPRSGDLSVYWYQQSLDQGLQFLIQYYNGEERAKGNILERFSAQQFPDLHSELNLSSLELGDSALYFCASSVGLAGDYEQYFGPGTRLTVT.

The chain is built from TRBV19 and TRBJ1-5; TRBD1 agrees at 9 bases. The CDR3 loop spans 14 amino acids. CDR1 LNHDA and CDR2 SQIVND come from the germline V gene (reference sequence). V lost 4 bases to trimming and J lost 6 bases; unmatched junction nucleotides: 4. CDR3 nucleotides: TGTGCCAGTAGTACGGGACAGGGTAGTCAGCCCCAGCATTTT. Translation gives CASSTGQGSQPQHF.

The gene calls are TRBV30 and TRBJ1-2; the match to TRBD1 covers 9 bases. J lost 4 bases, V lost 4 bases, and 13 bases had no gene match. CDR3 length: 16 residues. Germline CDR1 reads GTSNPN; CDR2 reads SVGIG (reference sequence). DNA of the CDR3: TGTGCCTGGACCCCGGCACAGGGGGCTACCGGCTATGGCTACACCTTC. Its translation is CAWTPAQGATGYGYTF.

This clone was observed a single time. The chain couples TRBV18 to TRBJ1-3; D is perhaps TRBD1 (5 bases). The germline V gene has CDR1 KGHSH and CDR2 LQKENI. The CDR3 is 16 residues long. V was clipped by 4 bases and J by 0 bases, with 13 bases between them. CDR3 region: CASSQWGGTSGNTIYF. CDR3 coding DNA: TGTGCCAGCTCACAATGGGGCGGGACCTCTGGAAACACCATATATTTT. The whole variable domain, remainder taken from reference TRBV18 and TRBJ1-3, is NAGVMQNPRHLVRRRGQEARLRCSPMKGHSHVYWYRQLPEEGLKFMVYLQKENIIDESGMPKERFSAEFPKEGPSILRIQQVVRGDSAAYFCASSQWGGTSGNTIYFGEGSWLTVV.

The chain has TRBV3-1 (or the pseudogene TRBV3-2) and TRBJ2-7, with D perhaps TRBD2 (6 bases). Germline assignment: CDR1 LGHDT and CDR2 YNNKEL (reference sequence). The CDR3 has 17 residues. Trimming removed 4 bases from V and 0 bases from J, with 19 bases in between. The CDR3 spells CASSPTTGTPNSYEQYF. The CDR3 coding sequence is TGTGCCAGCAGCCCCACAACGGGGACTCCGAACTCCTACGAGCAGTACTTC.

CDR3 loop: CASSPQTSATKNIQYF. The CDR3 nucleotides read TGTGCCAGCAGCCCACAGACTAGCGCGACCAAAAACATTCAGTACTTC. The chain couples TRBV7-9 to TRBJ2-4; 8 nucleotides match TRBD2. Germline CDR1 SEHNR, CDR2 FQNEAQ (reference sequence). CDR3 size: 16 residues. Trimming at V came to 5 bases and at J to 2 bases, leaving 8 bases not matched to a gene.

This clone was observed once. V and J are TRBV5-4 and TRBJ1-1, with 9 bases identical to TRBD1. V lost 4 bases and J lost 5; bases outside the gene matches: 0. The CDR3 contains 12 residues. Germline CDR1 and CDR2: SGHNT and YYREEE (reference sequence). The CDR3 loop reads CASSGTGTEAFF. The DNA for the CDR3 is TGTGCCAGCAGCGGGACAGGGACTGAAGCTTTCTTT.

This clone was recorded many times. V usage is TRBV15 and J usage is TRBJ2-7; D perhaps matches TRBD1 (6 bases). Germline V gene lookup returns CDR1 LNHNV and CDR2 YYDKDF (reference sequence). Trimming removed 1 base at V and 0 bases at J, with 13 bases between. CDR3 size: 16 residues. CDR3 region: CATSRGRTVFSYEQYF. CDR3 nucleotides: TGTGCCACCAGCAGAGGGAGGACAGTGTTCTCCTACGAGCAGTACTTC.

The DNA for the CDR3 is TGTGCCAGCAATGGGGCCGGGACAGGGGGCGCTTACAATGAGCAGTTCTTC. The encoded protein is CASNGAGTGGAYNEQFF. The V gene is TRBV27, the J gene TRBJ2-1; 12 positions match TRBD1. Losses at the gene ends were 7 bases for V and 4 bases for J; bases not matched to a gene: 11. The CDR3 loop spans 17 amino acids. Germline V CDR1 and CDR2: MNHEY, SMNVEV (reference sequence).

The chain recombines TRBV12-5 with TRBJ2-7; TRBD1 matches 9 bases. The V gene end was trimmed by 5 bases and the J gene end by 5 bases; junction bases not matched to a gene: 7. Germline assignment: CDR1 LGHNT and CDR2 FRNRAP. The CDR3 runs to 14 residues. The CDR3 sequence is CASGRGQGKDEQYF. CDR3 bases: TGTGCTAGTGGTAGAGGACAGGGGAAAGACGAGCAGTACTTC.

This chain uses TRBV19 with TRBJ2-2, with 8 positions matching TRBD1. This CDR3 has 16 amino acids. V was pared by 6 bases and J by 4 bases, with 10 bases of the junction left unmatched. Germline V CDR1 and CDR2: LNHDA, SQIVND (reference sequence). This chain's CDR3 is CASRGRGTGATGELFF. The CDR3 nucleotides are TGTGCCAGTAGGGGCAGGGGGACAGGTGCCACCGGGGAGCTGTTTTTT.

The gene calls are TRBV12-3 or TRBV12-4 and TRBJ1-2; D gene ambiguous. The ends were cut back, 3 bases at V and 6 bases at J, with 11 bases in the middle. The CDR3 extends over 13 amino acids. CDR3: CASSFWSGNGYTF. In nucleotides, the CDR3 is TGTGCCAGCAGTTTTTGGAGCGGGAATGGCTACACCTTC.

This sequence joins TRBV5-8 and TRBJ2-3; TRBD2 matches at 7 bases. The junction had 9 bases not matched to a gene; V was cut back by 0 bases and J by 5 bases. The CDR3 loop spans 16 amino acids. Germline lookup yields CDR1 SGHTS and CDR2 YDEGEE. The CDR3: CASSLGRGILGDTQYF. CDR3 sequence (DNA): TGTGCCAGCAGCTTGGGGCGGGGGATTCTTGGAGATACGCAGTATTTT.

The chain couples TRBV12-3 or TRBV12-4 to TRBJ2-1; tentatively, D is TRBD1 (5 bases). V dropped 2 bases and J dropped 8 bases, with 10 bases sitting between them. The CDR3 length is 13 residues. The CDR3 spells CASSLSGMHEQFF. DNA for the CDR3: TGTGCCAGCAGTTTATCAGGGATGCATGAGCAGTTCTTC.

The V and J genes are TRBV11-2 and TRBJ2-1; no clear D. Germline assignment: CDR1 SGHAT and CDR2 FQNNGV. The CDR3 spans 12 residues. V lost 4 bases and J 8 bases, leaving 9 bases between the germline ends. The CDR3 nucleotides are TGTGCCAGCAGCTCGCCACTCCATGAGCAGTTCTTC. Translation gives CASSSPLHEQFF. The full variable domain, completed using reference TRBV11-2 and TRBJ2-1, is EAGVAQSPRYKIIEKRQSVAFWCNPISGHATLYWYQQILGQGPKLLIQFQNNGVVDDSQLPKDRFSAERLKGVDSTLKIQPAKLEDSAVYLCASSSPLHEQFFGPGTRLTVL.

The CDR3 reads CASSQDTGYGYTF. The DNA for the CDR3 is TGTGCCAGCAGCCAAGATACGGGGTACGGCTACACCTTC. This chain uses TRBV3-1 (or the pseudogene TRBV3-2) with TRBJ1-2, with D unclear. Germline V gene data show CDR1 as LGHDT and CDR2 as YNNKEL (reference sequence). The CDR3 sequence is 13 residues long. The germline V and J ends were trimmed by 0 bases and 8 bases, with 10 bases remaining between them.

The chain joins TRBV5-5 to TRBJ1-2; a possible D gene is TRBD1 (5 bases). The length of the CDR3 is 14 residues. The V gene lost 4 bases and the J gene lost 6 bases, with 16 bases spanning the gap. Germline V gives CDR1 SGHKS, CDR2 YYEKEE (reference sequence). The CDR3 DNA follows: TGTGCCAGCAGCCTACAGGATTTTTCTAATGGCTACACCTTC. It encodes CASSLQDFSNGYTF.

CDR3 sequence: CASRDQGFSTDTQYF. The CDR3, as DNA: TGTGCCAGTCGAGATCAGGGGTTCAGCACAGATACGCAGTATTTT. The chain recombines TRBV19 with TRBJ2-3; possibly TRBD1 for D (6 bases). Germline V gene sequence: CDR1 LNHDA, CDR2 SQIVND (reference sequence). The V end lost 8 bases, the J end lost 0 bases, and 15 bases lay between the germline ends. The CDR3 has 15 residues.

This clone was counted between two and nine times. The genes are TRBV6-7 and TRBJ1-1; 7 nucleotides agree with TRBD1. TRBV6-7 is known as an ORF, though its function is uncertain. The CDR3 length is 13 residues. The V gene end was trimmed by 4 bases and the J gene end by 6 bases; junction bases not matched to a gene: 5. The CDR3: CASSSVQGSEAFF. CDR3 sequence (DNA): TGTGCCAGCAGTTCCGTACAGGGGTCTGAAGCTTTCTTT.

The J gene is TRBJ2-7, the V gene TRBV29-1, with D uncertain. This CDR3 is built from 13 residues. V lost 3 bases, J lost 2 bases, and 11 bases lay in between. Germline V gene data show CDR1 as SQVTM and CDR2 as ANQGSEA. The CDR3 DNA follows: TGCAGCGTTGACCTAGACGGAGCCTACGAGCAGTACTTC. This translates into CSVDLDGAYEQYF.

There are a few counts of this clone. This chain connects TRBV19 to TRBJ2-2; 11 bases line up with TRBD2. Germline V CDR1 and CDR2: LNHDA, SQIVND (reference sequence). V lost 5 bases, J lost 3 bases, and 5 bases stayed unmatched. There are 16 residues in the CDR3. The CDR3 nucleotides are TGTGCCAGTAGTGCTCGACTAGCGGGGCACACCGGGGAGCTGTTTTTT. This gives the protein CASSARLAGHTGELFF.

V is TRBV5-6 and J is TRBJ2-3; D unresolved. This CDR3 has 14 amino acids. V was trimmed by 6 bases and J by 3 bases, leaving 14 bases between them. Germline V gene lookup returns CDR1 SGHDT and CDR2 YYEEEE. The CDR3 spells CASIRNTRTDTQYF. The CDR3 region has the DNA TGTGCCAGCATCCGGAACACGAGGACAGATACGCAGTATTTT.

CDR3 loop: CASSQDPLSYGYTF. Here the CDR3 DNA reads TGCGCCAGCAGCCAAGATCCCCTTTCCTATGGCTACACCTTC. The chain is built from TRBV4-1 and TRBJ1-2; the D is unclear. The V and J ends lost 0 bases and 4 bases respectively, with 9 bases between them. CDR3 length equals 14 residues. In germline, CDR1 is MGHRA, CDR2 YSYEKL.

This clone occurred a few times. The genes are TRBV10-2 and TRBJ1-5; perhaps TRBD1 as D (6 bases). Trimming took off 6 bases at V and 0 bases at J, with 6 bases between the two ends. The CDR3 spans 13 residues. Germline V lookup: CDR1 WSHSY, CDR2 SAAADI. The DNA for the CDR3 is TGCGCCAGCAGGGACAGTAGCAATCAGCCCCAGCATTTT. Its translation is CASRDSSNQPQHF.

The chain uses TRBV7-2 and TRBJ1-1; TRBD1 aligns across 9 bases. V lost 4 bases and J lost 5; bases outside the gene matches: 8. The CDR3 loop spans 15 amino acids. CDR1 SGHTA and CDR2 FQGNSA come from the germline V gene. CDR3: CASSSDRTGETEAFF. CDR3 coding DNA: TGTGCCAGCAGCTCCGATCGGACAGGGGAGACTGAAGCTTTCTTT. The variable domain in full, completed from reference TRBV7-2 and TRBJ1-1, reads GAGVSQSPSNKVTEKGKDVELRCDPISGHTALYWYRQSLGQGLEFLIYFQGNSAPDKSGLPSDRFSAERTGGSVSTLTIQRTQQEDSAVYLCASSSDRTGETEAFFGQGTRLTVV.